One sample yielded the 26 T cell receptor beta chains listed below, sequenced in a study of blood T cell repertoires in COVID-19 (dated by TCRdb to 2019 to 2021). The library was made by the immunoSEQ multiplex PCR assay. Drawn from immuneACCESS, this table holds only the in-frame rearrangements with V and J called that TCRdb kept. Clones are partly lost; checked studies trace under half to an unresolved V gene and leave the rest unexplained. The sample table shows about 330,000 clones, and roughly 89% are seen once. The ten largest clones capture approximately 9.9% of the sample. Sequenced input: peripheral blood. Receptors were obtained from a man younger than 45 with COVID-19, enrolled during active disease.

The chain links TRBV20-1 to TRBJ2-7; 11 positions agree with TRBD2. J gave up 4 bases and V 3 bases, and 5 bases lay outside the gene matches. This CDR3 contains 14 residues. Germline CDR1 and CDR2: DFQATT and SNEGSKA (reference sequence). As DNA, the CDR3 is TGCAGTGCTAGTAGCGCTAGCGGGAGGTACGAGCAGTACTTC. It codes for CSASSASGRYEQYF.

This clone was counted at least ten times. This rearrangement joins TRBV7-2 to TRBJ2-7; 10 nucleotides align to TRBD1. Losses at the gene ends were 5 bases for V and 3 bases for J; bases not matched to a gene: 7. This CDR3 is built from 15 residues. Per germline, CDR1 SGHTA and CDR2 FQGNSA. In nucleotides, the CDR3 is TGTGCCAGCAGCCCTAGGACAGGGGGGGACTACGAGCAGTACTTC. Residues: CASSPRTGGDYEQYF.

The chain is built from TRBV25-1 and TRBJ2-5; 11 bases fit TRBD1. The CDR3 spans 15 residues. Germline V gene lookup returns CDR1 MGHDK and CDR2 SYGVNS. V shed 5 bases and J 5 bases; nucleotides not matched to a gene: 7. DNA of the CDR3: TGTGCCAGCAGTTCCCCTGGGACAGGGGGTGAGACCCAGTACTTC. It specifies CASSSPGTGGETQYF. Together with reference TRBV25-1 and TRBJ2-5, the CDR3 gives the full variable domain: EADIYQTPRYLVIGTGKKITLECSQTMGHDKMYWYQQDPGMELHLIHYSYGVNSTEKGDLSSESTVSRIRTEHFPLTLESARPSHTSQYLCASSSPGTGGETQYFGPGTRLLVL.

The genes are TRBV11-2 and TRBJ2-5, with TRBD2 matching 8 bases. There are 16 residues in the CDR3. Germline V gives CDR1 SGHAT, CDR2 FQNNGV. Trimming at V came to 6 bases and at J to 0 bases, leaving 9 bases not matched to a gene. Here the CDR3 reads CASRLRGGTYQETQYF. DNA of the CDR3: TGTGCCAGCAGATTACGGGGGGGGACATACCAAGAGACCCAGTACTTC.

This clone was counted once. V gene TRBV3-1 (or the pseudogene TRBV3-2) combines with J gene TRBJ2-7, with a tentative D call TRBD2 (6 bases). V was clipped by 2 bases and J by 6 bases, with 14 bases between them. This CDR3 has 14 amino acids. Germline CDR1 reads LGHDT; CDR2 reads YNNKEL (reference sequence). CDR3 amino acids: CASSQRGAEGEQYF. In nucleotides, the CDR3 is TGTGCCAGCAGCCAACGGGGCGCGGAGGGCGAGCAGTACTTC.

The chain employs TRBV3-1 (or the pseudogene TRBV3-2) and TRBJ2-1, with D possibly TRBD1 on 6 matching bases. V lost 1 base and J 2 bases, leaving 18 bases between the germline ends. Per the germline V gene, CDR1 is LGHDT and CDR2 is YNNKEL (reference sequence). The CDR3 is 18 amino acids. The DNA of the CDR3 is TGTGCCAGCAGCCAAGTCCCCGTGGGGGCCGAAACCTACAATGAGCAGTTCTTC. Translated: CASSQVPVGAETYNEQFF.

V is TRBV2 and J is TRBJ2-3; no definite D call. The V end lost 0 bases, the J end lost 2 bases, and 18 bases lay between the germline ends. The CDR3 spans 18 residues. Per germline, CDR1 SNHLY and CDR2 FYNNEI. The CDR3 bases are TGTGCCAGCAGTGAAGCCGGGTTCCCCCTTTTAATCACAGATACGCAGTATTTT. Its protein product is CASSEAGFPLLITDTQYF.

This chain joins TRBV27 and TRBJ1-4, with D possibly matching TRBD1 (6 bases). The CDR3 has 14 residues. Germline V lookup: CDR1 MNHEY, CDR2 SMNVEV (reference sequence). V was pared by 4 bases and J by 7 bases, with 13 bases between. CDR3 in DNA: TGTGCCAGCAGTTCCCCAGGACAGAGTGAAAAACTGTTTTTT. Translated, it gives CASSSPGQSEKLFF.

The chain recombines TRBV19 with TRBJ2-7, with 8 bases that match TRBD2. Trimming at V came to 6 bases and at J to 4 bases, leaving 2 bases not matched to a gene. CDR3 size: 12 residues. In germline, CDR1 is LNHDA, CDR2 SQIVND (reference sequence). The CDR3 spells CASRAGGYEQYF. The CDR3 DNA follows: TGTGCCAGTAGGGCGGGAGGTTACGAGCAGTACTTC.

Only one count was recorded for this clone. The chain has TRBV12-5 and TRBJ2-1, with 14 bases that match TRBD2. With 2 bases clipped from V and 6 bases from J, the junction kept 6 bases outside the gene matches. Germline CDR1 is LGHNT and CDR2 is FRNRAP. This CDR3 has 17 amino acids. The CDR3 region is CASGLTGLAGGGNEQFF. The CDR3 DNA sequence: TGTGCTAGTGGTTTGACCGGACTAGCGGGAGGAGGCAATGAGCAGTTCTTC.

The chain employs TRBV13 and TRBJ2-4; D is possibly TRBD2 (5 bases). CDR1 and CDR2 (germline): PRHDT, FYEKMQ (reference sequence). CDR3 length: 16 amino acids. Trimming removed 7 bases at V and 1 base at J, with 17 bases between. DNA for the CDR3: TGTGCCAGCACCGGACCGGGATTGGGTGCCAAAAACATTCAGTACTTC. This codes for CASTGPGLGAKNIQYF.

A few counts support this clone. The rearrangement uses TRBV13 and TRBJ2-1; D not certain. The CDR3 has 14 amino acids. CDR1 and CDR2 (germline): PRHDT, FYEKMQ (reference sequence). Trimming cost V 0 bases and J 5 bases, with 8 bases left between them. DNA for the CDR3: TGTGCCAGCAGCTTAGGGACTCACAACAATGAGCAGTTCTTC. Translation gives CASSLGTHNNEQFF.

This clone has only a few counts. V gene TRBV5-8 combines with J gene TRBJ1-5, with D possibly being TRBD1 (6 bases). The germline CDR1 and CDR2 sequences are SGHTS and YDEGEE. This CDR3 contains 15 residues. V was clipped by 4 bases and J by 0 bases, with 11 bases between them. CDR3 in amino acids: CASSPTGFSNQPQHF. The CDR3 DNA reads as TGTGCCAGCAGCCCTACAGGGTTTAGCAATCAGCCCCAGCATTTT.

This clone came up once. This chain joins TRBV28 and TRBJ2-1; 11 bases match TRBD2. Germline values: CDR1 MDHEN, CDR2 SYDVKM. Germline trimming cut 7 bases from V and 5 bases from J; bases unmatched to any gene: 10. This CDR3 is built from 16 residues. CDR3 bases: TGTGCCAGCACCACCTCGGGACTAGCGGCGAACAATGAGCAGTTCTTC. Residues: CASTTSGLAANNEQFF.

The chain carries TRBV10-3 and TRBJ1-1; unclear D gene. The CDR3 totals 15 residues. The V gene's germline CDR1 is ENHRY and CDR2 SYGVKD. V lost 3 bases and J 0 bases, leaving 11 bases between the germline ends. This CDR3 reads CAISDLLQMNTEAFF. CDR3 DNA sequence: TGTGCCATCAGTGATCTTTTACAGATGAACACTGAAGCTTTCTTT.

CDR3 amino acids: CAWSLGQGSYEQYF. The CDR3, as DNA: TGTGCCTGGAGTCTGGGACAGGGTTCCTACGAGCAGTACTTC. This chain uses TRBV30 with TRBJ2-7; 9 nucleotides agree with TRBD1. The CDR3 sequence is 14 residues long. Germline loops: CDR1 GTSNPN, CDR2 SVGIG (reference sequence). V was clipped by 2 bases and J by 1 base; unmatched bases: 3.

The chain uses TRBV6-5 and TRBJ2-3; D may be TRBD2 (6 bases). CDR3 length equals 13 residues. The germline gives CDR1 MNHEY, CDR2 SVGAGI. V lost 11 bases to trimming and J lost 2 bases, with 14 bases between them. The CDR3 DNA follows: TGTGCCGTGACGAGCGGGTACACAGATACGCAGTATTTT. It encodes CAVTSGYTDTQYF.

This chain uses TRBV7-9 with TRBJ2-5; D is ambiguous. Germline CDR1 SEHNR, CDR2 FQNEAQ (reference sequence). Trimming took 5 bases from V and 3 from J, leaving 13 bases between them. The CDR3 consists of 14 residues. The CDR3 bases are TGTGCCAGCAGCCGCCCTTATAGAGAAGAGACCCAGTACTTC. Translated: CASSRPYREETQYF.

The chain recombines TRBV28 with TRBJ1-5, with 8 bases lining up with TRBD1. Trimming at V came to 4 bases and at J to 11 bases, leaving 13 bases not matched to a gene. The CDR3 totals 15 residues. The germline CDR1 and CDR2 sequences are MDHEN and SYDVKM. The CDR3 loop reads CASSSPGTGLLAQHF. The DNA for the CDR3 is TGTGCCAGCAGTTCGCCCGGGACAGGCCTTCTTGCCCAGCATTTT.

DNA for the CDR3: TGTGCCAGCATGGGTACCCGCGGGACAGGGGATAATTCACCCCTCCACTTT. This gives the protein CASMGTRGTGDNSPLHF. V and J are TRBV2 and TRBJ1-6, with 10 bases fitting TRBD1. Germline lookup yields CDR1 SNHLY and CDR2 FYNNEI. The CDR3 loop spans 17 amino acids. V shed 7 bases, J shed 5 bases, and the junction held 11 bases outside the gene matches.

In this sample, this clone turned up once. In the same sample, other DNA sequences code for this CDR3. The chain carries TRBV5-1 and TRBJ1-1; possibly TRBD1 for D (5 bases). Germline V gene sequence: CDR1 SGHRS, CDR2 YFSETQ. This CDR3 has 15 amino acids. V was shortened by 4 bases and J by 0 bases, with 13 bases between the two germline ends. CDR3 protein: CASSPGTLMNTEAFF. The CDR3 nucleotides read TGCGCCAGCAGCCCTGGGACTTTAATGAACACTGAAGCTTTCTTT.

V and J are TRBV6-6 and TRBJ2-7; 7 nucleotides line up with TRBD1. CDR1 MNHNY and CDR2 SVGAGI come from the germline V gene (reference sequence). V was clipped by 6 bases and J by 4 bases; unmatched bases: 9. The CDR3 is 14 amino acids. This CDR3 reads CASSLDRDRYEQYF. CDR3 nucleotides: TGTGCCAGCAGCCTTGACAGGGATAGGTACGAGCAGTACTTC.

This chain links TRBV11-2 with TRBJ1-6, with TRBD1 as a possible D gene (6 bases). The CDR3 length is 16 residues. Between the trimmed V and J ends, which lost 1 base and 6 bases, there was a span of 13 bases. The germline CDR1 and CDR2 sequences are SGHAT and FQNNGV. CDR3 loop: CASSLAGGPANSPLHF. As DNA, the CDR3 is TGTGCCAGCAGCTTAGCGGGGGGGCCGGCTAATTCACCCCTCCACTTT. Based on the CDR3 plus reference TRBV11-2 and TRBJ1-6, the full variable domain is EAGVAQSPRYKIIEKRQSVAFWCNPISGHATLYWYQQILGQGPKLLIQFQNNGVVDDSQLPKDRFSAERLKGVDSTLKIQPAKLEDSAVYLCASSLAGGPANSPLHFGNGTRLTVT.

The genes are TRBV12-3 or TRBV12-4 and TRBJ1-2; D is perhaps TRBD1 (5 bases). This CDR3 spans 12 amino acids. Trimming cost V 5 bases and J 5 bases, with 9 bases left between them. The CDR3 reads CASSGQRYGYTF. CDR3 bases: TGTGCCAGCAGTGGACAAAGATATGGCTACACCTTC.

This rearrangement joins TRBV24-1 to TRBJ2-7, with 11 bases that match TRBD1. The ends lost 4 bases at V and 4 bases at J; junction bases unmatched: 5. The CDR3 spans 15 residues. The germline CDR1 and CDR2 sequences are KGHDR and SFDVKD. The CDR3 sequence is CATSDPGQGGYEQYF. The DNA of the CDR3 is TGTGCCACCAGTGACCCGGGACAGGGGGGTTACGAGCAGTACTTC.

The chain is built from TRBV5-1 and TRBJ1-1, with 9 bases that match TRBD1. J gave up 9 bases and V 0 bases, and 0 bases lay outside the gene matches. This CDR3 spans 12 amino acids. Germline CDR1 reads SGHRS; CDR2 reads YFSETQ. The CDR3 sequence is CASSLDRGQAFF. The CDR3 region has the DNA TGCGCCAGCAGCTTGGACAGGGGGCAAGCTTTCTTT.